Shown below are 29 T cell receptor beta chains from a single sample sequenced in a study of blood T cell repertoires in COVID-19. Some clones are missing from TCRdb's copy, which holds only in-frame ones; the method was immunoSEQ multiplex PCR. The sample lists about 200,000 clones; about 87% were seen once. Material for sequencing was peripheral blood. These receptors came from a man aged 55 to 70 who had recovered from COVID-19.

The genes are TRBV19 and TRBJ1-1; 8 nucleotides align to TRBD1. The germline gives CDR1 LNHDA, CDR2 SQIVND (reference sequence). The junction had 9 bases not matched to a gene; V was cut back by 5 bases and J by 4 bases. The CDR3 spans 15 residues. In nucleotides, the CDR3 is TGTGCCAGTAGTCCTAAGGACAGGGTGGGCACTGAAGCTTTCTTT. The encoded protein is CASSPKDRVGTEAFF.

This chain uses TRBV5-6 with TRBJ2-5; 13 bases line up with TRBD2. Germline V lookup: CDR1 SGHDT, CDR2 YYEEEE. This CDR3 spans 18 amino acids. The ends lost 4 bases at V and 0 bases at J; junction bases unmatched: 9. The CDR3 DNA follows: TGTGCCAGCAGCCCCGGACTAGCGGGGGTATCGTACCAAGAGACCCAGTACTTC. Its translation: CASSPGLAGVSYQETQYF.

This clone was recorded once. J is TRBJ2-3 and V is TRBV19; D perhaps matches TRBD2 (5 bases). Trimming pared 4 bases from V and 0 bases from J, leaving 5 bases between. This CDR3 is built from 13 residues. CDR1 is LNHDA, CDR2 SQIVND, per germline (reference sequence). CDR3 in DNA: TGTGCCAGTAGTAGCGGGAGCACAGATACGCAGTATTTT. Translated: CASSSGSTDTQYF.

The sample holds one count of this clone. The chain combines TRBV7-8 with TRBJ1-2; TRBD1 aligns across 8 bases. The ends lost 5 bases at V and 8 bases at J; junction bases unmatched: 13. CDR1 is SGHVS, CDR2 FQNEAQ, per germline. The CDR3 runs 15 residues. This chain's CDR3 is CASSGIGDRLAGYTF. In nucleotides, the CDR3 is TGTGCCAGCAGCGGGATTGGGGACAGGCTTGCGGGCTACACCTTC.

The genes are TRBV3-1 (or the pseudogene TRBV3-2) and TRBJ2-1, with D possibly TRBD1 on 6 matching bases. This CDR3 is 13 amino acids long. Trimming took 3 bases from V and 8 from J, leaving 11 bases between them. From germline, CDR1 is LGHDT and CDR2 YNNKEL (reference sequence). CDR3 DNA sequence: TGTGCCAGCAGCCAGGCAGGGGTGGATGAGCAGTTCTTC. It is translated as CASSQAGVDEQFF.

This chain links TRBV29-1 with TRBJ1-1; D gene uncertain. The germline gives CDR1 SQVTM, CDR2 ANQGSEA. With 3 bases removed from V and 0 bases from J, the gap between germline ends came to 8 bases. The CDR3 runs 13 residues. The CDR3 nucleotides read TGCAGCGTTGATGAGGCGCTGAACACTGAAGCTTTCTTT. Residues: CSVDEALNTEAFF.

The chain combines TRBV3-1 (or the pseudogene TRBV3-2) with TRBJ1-2; D call uncertain. CDR3 size: 13 residues. V lost 1 base and J 4 bases, leaving 7 bases between the germline ends. Germline lookup yields CDR1 LGHDT and CDR2 YNNKEL (reference sequence). This chain's CDR3 is CASSQARLYGYTF. The CDR3 region has the DNA TGTGCCAGCAGCCAAGCTAGGCTCTATGGCTACACCTTC.

The chain has TRBV19 and TRBJ1-1, with 8 bases aligning to TRBD1. The CDR3 length is 16 residues. Germline assignment: CDR1 LNHDA and CDR2 SQIVND (reference sequence). V lost 6 bases to trimming and J lost 10 bases; unmatched junction nucleotides: 19. CDR3 sequence reads: CASRSRSTGVHGGAFF. The CDR3, as DNA: TGTGCCAGTAGGTCGCGCTCGACAGGGGTTCACGGGGGAGCTTTCTTT.

Concerning this clone: The same CDR3 also results from other DNA sequences found in this sample. This sequence joins TRBV9 and TRBJ1-1; D not resolved. The germline V gene encodes CDR1 SGDLS and CDR2 YYNGEE. The length of the CDR3 is 15 residues. The V end lost 4 bases, the J end lost 6 bases, and 19 bases lay between the germline ends. The CDR3 DNA reads TGTGCCAGCAGCCCAAGAGGGCAATTAGACGCTGAAGCTTTCTTT. This gives the protein CASSPRGQLDAEAFF.

This clone occurred once. The rearrangement joins TRBV5-1 to TRBJ2-7, with a weak D call TRBD1 (5 bases). V was shortened by 4 bases and J by 1 base, with 12 bases between the two germline ends. CDR3 length: 14 residues. Germline loops: CDR1 SGHRS, CDR2 YFSETQ. CDR3 residues: CASSIQENSYEQYF. The DNA for the CDR3 is TGCGCCAGCAGCATACAGGAGAATTCCTACGAGCAGTACTTC.

The chain links TRBV3-1 (or the pseudogene TRBV3-2) to TRBJ2-2; 7 bases fit TRBD1. The CDR3 extends over 16 amino acids. The germline V gene has CDR1 LGHDT and CDR2 YNNKEL (reference sequence). Trimming took 1 base from V and 6 from J; bases not matched to a gene: 8. CDR3 in DNA: TGTGCCAGCAGCCAAGGACAGGGTGGGTCCTCCGGGGAGCTGTTTTTT. This sequence encodes CASSQGQGGSSGELFF.

The chain employs TRBV4-2 and TRBJ2-7; D is unresolved. The V and J ends lost 1 base and 1 base respectively, with 8 bases between them. Germline CDR1 reads LGHNA; CDR2 reads YNFKEQ. The CDR3 totals 14 residues. The CDR3 region has the DNA TGTGCCAGCAGCCAAGGGTCCGCGTCCTACGAGCAGTACTTC. The encoded protein is CASSQGSASYEQYF.

The V and J genes are TRBV5-1 and TRBJ2-1, with TRBD2 as a possible D gene (6 bases). This CDR3 is 16 amino acids long. The germline V and J ends were trimmed by 7 bases and 7 bases, with 24 bases remaining between them. Germline CDR1 is SGHRS and CDR2 is YFSETQ. CDR3 coding DNA: TGCGCCAGCGGCCCATCTAGCGCCGGGAGAGATAATGAGCAGTTCTTC. Translated: CASGPSSAGRDNEQFF.

This clone was seen a few times. V and J are TRBV2 and TRBJ1-3; a possible D gene is TRBD1 (6 bases). CDR3 length: 16 residues. Between the trimmed V and J ends, which lost 4 bases and 2 bases, there was a span of 15 bases. Germline V gene sequence: CDR1 SNHLY, CDR2 FYNNEI. The CDR3 DNA follows: TGTGCCAGCAGTGCGCGGGGGGCTACAACTGGAAACACCATATATTTT. Protein: CASSARGATTGNTIYF.

The V and J genes are TRBV7-2 and TRBJ1-5, with D possibly matching TRBD1 (5 bases). Germline loops: CDR1 SGHTA, CDR2 FQGNSA. Between the trimmed V and J ends, which lost 3 bases and 7 bases, there was a span of 16 bases. This CDR3 region has 15 residues. DNA for the CDR3: TGTGCCAGCAGCTTGGAGGGGCAGGGCCGACAGCCCCAGCATTTT. It is translated as CASSLEGQGRQPQHF.

The rearrangement joins TRBV25-1 to TRBJ1-3; TRBD1 is a possible D gene (6 bases). CDR1 is MGHDK and CDR2 is SYGVNS in the germline V gene. V was trimmed by 4 bases and J by 0 bases, leaving 13 bases between them. This CDR3 has 16 residues. The CDR3 coding sequence is TGTGCCAGCAGTGCTGCTGGGGGCGGCTCTGGAAACACCATATATTTT. It codes for CASSAAGGGSGNTIYF.

V and J are TRBV5-1 and TRBJ2-7; 13 bases map to TRBD2. The CDR3 sequence is 15 residues long. Unmatched junction bases numbered 5, after V lost 2 bases and J lost 6 bases. CDR1 is SGHRS, CDR2 YFSETQ, per germline. The CDR3 coding sequence is TGCGCCAGCAGCTTTGGACTAGCGGGAGTGGTCGAGCAGTACTTC. As protein: CASSFGLAGVVEQYF.

V and J are TRBV9 and TRBJ2-7, with TRBD2 matching over 8 bases. This CDR3 contains 16 residues. With 2 bases clipped from V and 7 bases from J, the junction kept 14 bases outside the gene matches. The germline V gene encodes CDR1 SGDLS and CDR2 YYNGEE. CDR3 DNA: TGTGCCAGCAGCGTGGACAGCGGACTAGCCGGGGGAGAGCAGTACTTC. Protein: CASSVDSGLAGGEQYF.

The chain joins TRBV7-9 to TRBJ1-1; possibly TRBD1 for D (5 bases). The V end was cut by 7 bases, the J end by 7 bases, with 19 bases between. The length of the CDR3 is 14 residues. The V gene's germline CDR1 is SEHNR and CDR2 FQNEAQ (reference sequence). The CDR3 loop is CASNPERGQGEAFF. The CDR3 coding sequence is TGTGCCAGCAACCCAGAAAGGGGCCAGGGTGAAGCTTTCTTT.

In its sample, this clone was seen once. The chain combines TRBV6-5 with TRBJ2-7; 14 nucleotides align to TRBD2. Losses at the gene ends were 4 bases for V and 7 bases for J; bases not matched to a gene: 9. Germline V CDR1 and CDR2: MNHEY, SVGAGI. This CDR3 has 16 amino acids. The CDR3, as DNA: TGTGCCAGCAGTTCCGGGACTAGCGGGAGATTAGGAGAGCAGTACTTC. Amino acids: CASSSGTSGRLGEQYF.

The V and J genes are TRBV24-1 and TRBJ2-1; 12 positions match TRBD2. Germline-derived CDR1 and CDR2 are KGHDR and SFDVKD. The length of the CDR3 is 14 residues. V shed 5 bases and J 6 bases; nucleotides not matched to a gene: 1. CDR3 region: CATSASGRGNEQFF. CDR3 in DNA: TGTGCCACCAGTGCTAGCGGGAGGGGCAATGAGCAGTTCTTC.

The DNA of the CDR3 is TGCGCCAGCAGTGAGTCAGGGCTAGCGGGACTAGCGGGAGGCGAGCAGTACTTC. It is translated as CASSESGLAGLAGGEQYF. The chain employs TRBV10-1 and TRBJ2-7, with 15 bases aligning to TRBD2. The CDR3 contains 18 residues. V lost 0 bases, J lost 6 bases, and 9 bases stayed unmatched. Germline CDR1 and CDR2: WNHNN and SYGVQD (reference sequence).

The chain joins TRBV2 to TRBJ2-1; TRBD2 aligns across 10 bases. This CDR3 is 15 amino acids long. The germline gives CDR1 SNHLY, CDR2 FYNNEI. V shed 5 bases, J shed 10 bases, and the junction held 11 bases outside the gene matches. The CDR3 DNA reads TGTGCCAGCAGTCCTACTAGCGGGATAATCGACGAGCAGTTCTTC. Its protein is CASSPTSGIIDEQFF.

The chain employs TRBV6-5 and TRBJ2-7; 10 nucleotides align to TRBD2. Per germline, CDR1 MNHEY and CDR2 SVGAGI. CDR3 length equals 14 residues. V shed 7 bases, J shed 3 bases, and the junction held 6 bases outside the gene matches. For the CDR3, the DNA is TGTGCCAGCATCGAAAGGACTAGCGGCTACGAGCAGTACTTC. Its translation is CASIERTSGYEQYF.

CDR3 sequence reads: CASSLGQASYNEQFF. The CDR3 DNA reads TGTGCCAGCAGTTTGGGACAGGCTTCCTACAATGAGCAGTTCTTC. The chain uses TRBV2 and TRBJ2-1, with 8 bases aligning to TRBD1. The CDR3 totals 15 residues. Germline V gene sequence: CDR1 SNHLY, CDR2 FYNNEI. V was clipped by 5 bases and J by 1 base; unmatched bases: 4.

This clone was observed a single time. This chain joins TRBV7-8 and TRBJ1-2; 9 bases line up with TRBD1. Germline loops: CDR1 SGHVS, CDR2 FQNEAQ. The CDR3 totals 14 residues. V was clipped by 7 bases and J by 0 bases; unmatched bases: 3. The CDR3 DNA reads TGTGCCAGCACCCGGGACAGGGCTAACTATGGCTACACCTTC. Protein sequence: CASTRDRANYGYTF. Supplemented by reference TRBV7-8 and TRBJ1-2, the full variable domain reads GAGVSQSPRYKVAKRGQDVALRCDPISGHVSLFWYQQALGQGPEFLTYFQNEAQLDKSGLPSDRFFAERPEGSVSTLKIQRTQQEDSAVYLCASTRDRANYGYTFGSGTRLTVV.

This clone was seen more than once but under ten times. The chain links TRBV29-1 to TRBJ1-4, with TRBD1 as a possible D gene (5 bases). Trimming stripped 7 bases from V and 3 bases from J, with 9 bases between. This CDR3 has 12 amino acids. Germline-derived CDR1 and CDR2 are SQVTM and ANQGSEA. The DNA for the CDR3 is TGCAGCGCGGGACGGTCTAATGAAAAACTGTTTTTT. Translated, it gives CSAGRSNEKLFF.

DNA of the CDR3: TGTGCCAGTAGTGACGGGTCGTGGGGCTACACCTTC. Its translation is CASSDGSWGYTF. The V gene is TRBV19, the J gene TRBJ1-2; D is unresolved. The CDR3 spans 12 residues. V was cut by 5 bases and J by 8 bases, with 12 bases left in between. Germline V gene sequence: CDR1 LNHDA, CDR2 SQIVND (reference sequence). The full variable domain, in which reference TRBV19 and TRBJ1-2 provide the parts outside the CDR3, is DGGITQSPKYLFRKEGQNVTLSCEQNLNHDAMYWYRQDPGQGLRLIYYSQIVNDFQKGDIAEGYSVSREKKESFPLTVTSAQKNPTAFYLCASSDGSWGYTFGSGTRLTVV.

This chain joins TRBV24-1 and TRBJ2-3, with 10 bases aligning to TRBD2. The ends lost 5 bases at V and 2 bases at J; junction bases unmatched: 9. CDR1 and CDR2 from the germline V gene are KGHDR and SFDVKD. This CDR3 is built from 17 residues. In DNA form, the CDR3 reads TGTGCCACCAGTGGAGCGGGGGGGCCTCAATTCACAGATACGCAGTATTTT. The encoded protein is CATSGAGGPQFTDTQYF.